The next 21 T cell receptor beta chains were all read from a single sample in a study of cytomegalovirus exposure and HLA in healthy donors. Use of 60 Vbeta and 13 Jbeta primers characterized the PCR. Assay used: immunoSEQ multiplex PCR; TCRdb lists only in-frame clones, some missing. The sample holds some 140,000 clones, 70% to 80% seen once. Source material: PBMCs. Receptors were obtained from a man aged 25 to 40 in good health and CMV-seropositive.

The gene calls are TRBV5-1 and TRBJ1-2, with a tentative D call TRBD1 (6 bases). The CDR3 spans 12 residues. V lost 3 bases and J 4 bases, leaving 7 bases between the germline ends. CDR1 is SGHRS and CDR2 is YFSETQ in the germline V gene. CDR3 DNA: TGCGCCAGCAGCTCGGACAGCTATGGCTACACCTTC. Amino acids: CASSSDSYGYTF.

The gene calls are TRBV13 and TRBJ2-2; a possible D gene is TRBD1 (6 bases). The germline CDR1 and CDR2 sequences are PRHDT and FYEKMQ (reference sequence). The CDR3 spans 17 residues. V was trimmed by 0 bases and J by 5 bases, leaving 16 bases between them. Here the CDR3 reads CASSLGLPGQDTGELFF. As DNA, the CDR3 is TGTGCCAGCAGCTTAGGCCTCCCGGGACAAGATACCGGGGAGCTGTTTTTT.

The rearrangement links TRBV18 to TRBJ2-7; D uncertain. Looked up from germline, CDR1 is KGHSH and CDR2 is LQKENI. The CDR3 is made up of 14 amino acids. The germline V and J ends were trimmed by 0 bases and 7 bases, with 13 bases remaining between them. CDR3 residues: CASSPPNLAGEQYF. CDR3 bases: TGTGCCAGCTCACCACCGAACTTAGCCGGGGAGCAGTACTTC.

This chain uses TRBV7-2 with TRBJ2-3; the D is unclear. This CDR3 has 13 amino acids. Per germline, CDR1 SGHTA and CDR2 FQGNSA. The V end lost 5 bases, the J end lost 0 bases, and 6 bases lay between the germline ends. As DNA, the CDR3 is TGTGCCAGCAGCCTACCTAGCACAGATACGCAGTATTTT. Its translation is CASSLPSTDTQYF.

The sample holds a few counts of this clone. The J gene is TRBJ2-2, the V gene TRBV27; D is ambiguous. The ends were cut back, 0 bases at V and 7 bases at J, with 12 bases in the middle. Germline V gene sequence: CDR1 MNHEY, CDR2 SMNVEV (reference sequence). There are 15 residues in the CDR3. The CDR3 bases are TGTGCCAGCAGTTTATCCCCGCGCCCGATCGGGGAGCTGTTTTTT. Its translation is CASSLSPRPIGELFF.

The J gene is TRBJ2-2, the V gene TRBV28; weak D call: TRBD1 (5 bases). V lost 7 bases and J 5 bases, leaving 5 bases between the germline ends. Germline CDR1 MDHEN, CDR2 SYDVKM. CDR3 length: 11 residues. The CDR3 nucleotides are TGTGCCAGCACAGGGACCGGGGAGCTGTTTTTT. Residues: CASTGTGELFF.

In this sample, this clone turned up once. The chain joins TRBV5-6 to TRBJ2-7; perhaps TRBD2 as D (6 bases). Trimming shortened V by 0 bases and J by 4 bases, and 11 bases separated the two germline ends. The CDR3 has 14 residues. Germline CDR1 reads SGHDT; CDR2 reads YYEEEE. CDR3: CASSLAGTLYEQYF. CDR3 sequence (DNA): TGTGCCAGCAGCTTGGCCGGGACTTTGTACGAGCAGTACTTC.

The genes are TRBV27 and TRBJ2-5; a weak D match, TRBD2 (5 bases). The CDR3 runs 13 residues. CDR1 is MNHEY, CDR2 SMNVEV, per germline (reference sequence). Trimming removed 2 bases from V and 5 bases from J, with 9 bases in between. The CDR3: CASSLGESETQYF. Here the CDR3 DNA reads TGTGCCAGCAGTTTAGGGGAGTCGGAGACCCAGTACTTC.

CDR3 loop: CASSQNSGGNQETQYF. CDR3 in DNA: TGTGCCAGCTCGCAAAATAGCGGGGGGAACCAAGAGACCCAGTACTTC. This chain connects TRBV18 to TRBJ2-5, with 10 bases aligning to TRBD2. The V segment lost 6 bases and the J segment 0 bases; nucleotides outside the gene matches: 7. Germline lookup yields CDR1 KGHSH and CDR2 LQKENI. There are 16 residues in the CDR3.

This clone was detected once. V is TRBV4-1 and J is TRBJ1-2; 7 positions match TRBD1. The germline V gene has CDR1 MGHRA and CDR2 YSYEKL. The CDR3 is made up of 16 amino acids. J gave up 6 bases and V 0 bases, and 10 bases lay outside the gene matches. DNA for the CDR3: TGCGCCAGCAGCCAAGAACCCGGGACAGCGGCTGATGGCTACACCTTC. Amino acids: CASSQEPGTAADGYTF.

This clone has a handful of counts. The chain uses TRBV5-5 and TRBJ2-1; 8 nucleotides agree with TRBD2. The CDR3 loop spans 15 amino acids. Unmatched junction bases numbered 13, after V lost 4 bases and J lost 10 bases. Germline assignment: CDR1 SGHKS and CDR2 YYEKEE (reference sequence). The CDR3: CASSANAREAGEQFF. The DNA for the CDR3 is TGTGCCAGCAGCGCGAATGCGCGGGAGGCTGGGGAGCAGTTCTTC. Supplemented by reference TRBV5-5 and TRBJ2-1, the full variable domain reads DAGVTQSPTHLIKTRGQQVTLRCSPISGHKSVSWYQQVLGQGPQFIFQYYEKEERGRGNFPDRFSARQFPNYSSELNVNALLLGDSALYLCASSANAREAGEQFFGPGTRLTVL.

The chain has TRBV7-6 and TRBJ2-5; D remains unclear. The CDR3 is made up of 14 amino acids. V was trimmed by 4 bases and J by 1 base, leaving 10 bases between them. CDR1 is SGHVS and CDR2 is FNYEAQ in the germline V gene. CDR3 in DNA: TGTGCCAGCAGCTCAAGCGCATCCCAAGAGACCCAGTACTTC. Encoded protein: CASSSSASQETQYF.

The V gene is TRBV5-1, the J gene TRBJ2-2; D might be TRBD2 (6 bases). Trimming took off 5 bases at V and 2 bases at J, with 10 bases between the two ends. CDR1 SGHRS and CDR2 YFSETQ come from the germline V gene. The CDR3 has 14 residues. CDR3 nucleotides: TGCGCCAGCAGTCCCGGGACTAACACCGGGGAGCTGTTTTTT. Its protein is CASSPGTNTGELFF.

The gene calls are TRBV28 and TRBJ1-2, with D perhaps matching TRBD1 (5 bases). V lost 4 bases to trimming and J lost 4 bases, with 16 bases between them. The CDR3 loop spans 15 amino acids. Germline assignment: CDR1 MDHEN and CDR2 SYDVKM. The CDR3 nucleotides read TGTGCCAGCAGTTCTTTTACAGGCACTCCCTATGGCTACACCTTC. It encodes CASSSFTGTPYGYTF.

CDR3 loop: CASSWGSDTEAFF. CDR3 nucleotides: TGTGCCAGCAGTTGGGGCAGCGACACTGAAGCTTTCTTT. The chain links TRBV2 to TRBJ1-1, with D perhaps TRBD1 (5 bases). V was clipped by 5 bases and J by 3 bases, with 10 bases between them. CDR1 and CDR2 (germline): SNHLY, FYNNEI. This CDR3 spans 13 amino acids. The full variable domain, with the rest looked up from reference TRBV2 and TRBJ1-1, is EPEVTQTPSHQVTQMGQEVILRCVPISNHLYFYWYRQILGQKVEFLVSFYNNEISEKSEIFDDQFSVERPDGSNFTLKIRSTKLEDSAMYFCASSWGSDTEAFFGQGTRLTVV.

J is TRBJ2-1 and V is TRBV5-1; D is perhaps TRBD2 (5 bases). The germline CDR1 and CDR2 sequences are SGHRS and YFSETQ. The CDR3 has 13 residues. Trimming shortened V by 4 bases and J by 2 bases, and 7 bases separated the two germline ends. Written as DNA, the CDR3 is TGCGCCAGCAGCACGGGAACCTACAATGAGCAGTTCTTC. This codes for CASSTGTYNEQFF.

This clone was picked up one time. V gene TRBV27 combines with J gene TRBJ2-3; D possibly corresponds to TRBD2 (5 bases). Trimming shortened V by 7 bases and J by 0 bases, and 11 bases separated the two germline ends. There are 14 residues in the CDR3. The germline gives CDR1 MNHEY, CDR2 SMNVEV (reference sequence). For the CDR3, the DNA is TGTGCCAGCAAGCGGCCTACTAGCACAGATACGCAGTATTTT. It is translated as CASKRPTSTDTQYF.

This clone was observed a few times. The V and J genes are TRBV5-1 and TRBJ2-3; 7 bases are a match to TRBD2. CDR3 length: 16 amino acids. Looked up from germline, CDR1 is SGHRS and CDR2 is YFSETQ. The trim removed 8 bases at V and 6 bases at J, leaving 18 bases unmatched. The CDR3 sequence is CASQPGTTPRADTQYF. The CDR3 coding sequence is TGCGCCAGTCAACCTGGGACTACCCCTCGAGCGGATACGCAGTATTTT. Supplemented by reference TRBV5-1 and TRBJ2-3, the full variable domain reads KAGVTQTPRYLIKTRGQQVTLSCSPISGHRSVSWYQQTPGQGLQFLFEYFSETQRNKGNFPGRFSGRQFSNSRSEMNVSTLELGDSALYLCASQPGTTPRADTQYFGPGTRLTVL.

There are a few counts of this clone. The CDR3 loop is CASSSGQYNEKLFF. In nucleotides, the CDR3 is TGTGCCAGCAGCTCGGGACAGTATAATGAAAAACTGTTTTTT. The V and J genes are TRBV5-4 and TRBJ1-4, with 7 bases that match TRBD1. Germline trimming cut 3 bases from V and 4 bases from J; bases unmatched to any gene: 3. This CDR3 contains 14 residues. Germline CDR1 reads SGHNT; CDR2 reads YYREEE (reference sequence).

The sample holds one count of this clone. This chain uses TRBV5-1 with TRBJ2-7, with 7 bases identical to TRBD1. Germline V CDR1 and CDR2: SGHRS, YFSETQ. Trimming took 4 bases from V and 4 from J; bases not matched to a gene: 11. This CDR3 has 15 residues. CDR3 bases: TGCGCCAGCAGCGTACCCGGGACAGAGGTTTACGAGCAGTACTTC. Translated: CASSVPGTEVYEQYF.

CDR3 DNA sequence: TGTGCCAGCAGTTTATACCTTGAAACGTCTACAGGGATGGGCCCTATGGGCTACACCTTC. It is translated as CASSLYLETSTGMGPMGYTF. This rearrangement joins TRBV28 to TRBJ1-2; TRBD1 might be the D (6 bases). Per the germline V gene, CDR1 is MDHEN and CDR2 is SYDVKM. The ends were cut back, 1 base at V and 8 bases at J, with 32 bases in the middle. The CDR3 is made up of 20 amino acids.